This T cell receptor beta chain emerged from a study of blood T cells in healthy people across ages. Study-wide findings and caveats: There was no known CMV status for donors, so expanded clonotype changes were possibly confounded. Diversity figures based on one million T cells were deemed too low.

The total RNA that was extracted per sample amounted to at least 5 micrograms. This clonotype has just a few counts. The target antigen is unknown. The second PCR ran about 6 to 12 cycles with a sample-barcoded 5' primer and J-beta primers. Researchers report that each sample yielded at least 2.5 million CDR3-containing paired-end reads. TCRdb re-derived calls from the 5' RACE reads in MiXCR, one entry per CDR3 protein. The sample records 1 million or so distinct CDR3 sequences, roughly 45% being singletons. The sequenced material came from blood. The source of this sequence is a woman aged 60-75 years in good health.

As DNA, the CDR3 is TGTGCCAGCAGTGTAGGACAGGGATACTCCTACGAGCAGTACTTC. Its translation: CASSVGQGYSYEQYF. The V gene is TRBV12-3 or TRBV12-4, the J gene TRBJ2-7; 8 bases fit TRBD1. With 5 bases clipped from V and 0 bases from J, the junction kept 6 bases outside the gene matches. This CDR3 has 15 amino acids.